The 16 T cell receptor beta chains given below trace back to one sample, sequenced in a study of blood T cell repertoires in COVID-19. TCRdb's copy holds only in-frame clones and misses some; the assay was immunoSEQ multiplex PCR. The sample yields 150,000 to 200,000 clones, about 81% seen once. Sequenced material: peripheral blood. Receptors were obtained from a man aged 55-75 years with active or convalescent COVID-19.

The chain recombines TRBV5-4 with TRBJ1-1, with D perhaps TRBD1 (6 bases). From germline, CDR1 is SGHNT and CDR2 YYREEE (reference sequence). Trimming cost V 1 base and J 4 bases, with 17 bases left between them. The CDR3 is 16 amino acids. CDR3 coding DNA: TGTGCCAGCAGCTTGATGGGGGCAACAACCCTCACTGAAGCTTTCTTT. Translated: CASSLMGATTLTEAFF.

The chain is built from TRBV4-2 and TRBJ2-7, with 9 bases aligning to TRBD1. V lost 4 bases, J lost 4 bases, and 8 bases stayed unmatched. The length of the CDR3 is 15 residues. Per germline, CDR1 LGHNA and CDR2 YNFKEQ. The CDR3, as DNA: TGTGCCAGCAGCCCAACAGGGGGCGCGAGGTACGAGCAGTACTTC. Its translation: CASSPTGGARYEQYF.

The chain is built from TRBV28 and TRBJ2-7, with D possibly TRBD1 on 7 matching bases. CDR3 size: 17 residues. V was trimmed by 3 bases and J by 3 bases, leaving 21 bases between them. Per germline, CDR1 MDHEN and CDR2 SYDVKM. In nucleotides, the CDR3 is TGTGCCAGCAGTTTTCTGGGACAGATCGAGCGGGTCTACGAGCAGTACTTC. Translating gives CASSFLGQIERVYEQYF.

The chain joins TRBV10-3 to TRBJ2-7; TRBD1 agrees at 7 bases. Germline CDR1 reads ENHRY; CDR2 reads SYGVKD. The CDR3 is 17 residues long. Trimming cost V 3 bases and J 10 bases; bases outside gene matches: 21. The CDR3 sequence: CAISESTQGQFLRGQYF. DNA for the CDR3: TGTGCCATCAGTGAATCAACTCAGGGACAGTTCCTACGAGGACAGTACTTC.

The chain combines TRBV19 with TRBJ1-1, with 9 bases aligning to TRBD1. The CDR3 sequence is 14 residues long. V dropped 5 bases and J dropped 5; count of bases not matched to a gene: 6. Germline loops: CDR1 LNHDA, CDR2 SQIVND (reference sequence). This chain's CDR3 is CASSARDRVTEAFF. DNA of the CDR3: TGTGCCAGTAGTGCCCGGGACAGGGTAACTGAAGCTTTCTTT.

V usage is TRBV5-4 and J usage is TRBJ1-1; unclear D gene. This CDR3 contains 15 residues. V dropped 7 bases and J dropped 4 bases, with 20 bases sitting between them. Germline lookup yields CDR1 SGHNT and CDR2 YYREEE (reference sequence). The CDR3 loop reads CASRNNTRWSTEAFF. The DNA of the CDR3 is TGTGCCAGCCGTAATAACACGCGGTGGAGCACTGAAGCTTTCTTT.

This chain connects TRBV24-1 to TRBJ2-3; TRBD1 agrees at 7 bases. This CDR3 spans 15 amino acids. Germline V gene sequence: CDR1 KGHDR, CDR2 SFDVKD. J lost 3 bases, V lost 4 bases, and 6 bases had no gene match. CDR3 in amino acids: CATSERDRGTDTQYF. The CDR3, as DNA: TGTGCCACCAGTGAACGGGACAGAGGGACAGATACGCAGTATTTT.

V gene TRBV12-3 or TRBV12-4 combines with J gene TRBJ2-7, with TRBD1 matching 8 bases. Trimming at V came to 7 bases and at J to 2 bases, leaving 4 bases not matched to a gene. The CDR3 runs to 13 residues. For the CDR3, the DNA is TGTGCCAGCACCTTGGACAGGGCCTACGAGCAGTACTTC. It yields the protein CASTLDRAYEQYF.

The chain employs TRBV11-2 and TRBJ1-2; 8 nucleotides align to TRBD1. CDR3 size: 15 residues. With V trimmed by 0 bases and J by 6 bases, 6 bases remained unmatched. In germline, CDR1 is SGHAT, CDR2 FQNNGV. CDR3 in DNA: TGTGCCAGCAGCTTAGATCTGAGGACAGGGAATGGCTACACCTTC. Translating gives CASSLDLRTGNGYTF.

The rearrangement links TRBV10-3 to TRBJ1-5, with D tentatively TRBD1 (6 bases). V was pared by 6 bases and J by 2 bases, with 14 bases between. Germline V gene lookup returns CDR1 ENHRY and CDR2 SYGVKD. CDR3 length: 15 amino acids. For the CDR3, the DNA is TGTGCCATCAGCGCCTTGGGGGCGGGCAATCAGCCCCAGCATTTT. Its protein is CAISALGAGNQPQHF.

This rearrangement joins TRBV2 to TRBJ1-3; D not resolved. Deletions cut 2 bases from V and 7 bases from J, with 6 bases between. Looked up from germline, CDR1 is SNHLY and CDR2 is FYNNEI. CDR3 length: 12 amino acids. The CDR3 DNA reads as TGTGCCAGCAGTGAATGGAGGAACACCATATATTTT. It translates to CASSEWRNTIYF.

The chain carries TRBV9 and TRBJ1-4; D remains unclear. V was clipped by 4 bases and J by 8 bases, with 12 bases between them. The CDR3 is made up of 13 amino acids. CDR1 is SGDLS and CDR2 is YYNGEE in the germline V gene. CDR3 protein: CASSPPGREKLFF. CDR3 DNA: TGTGCCAGCAGCCCCCCAGGTCGGGAAAAACTGTTTTTT.

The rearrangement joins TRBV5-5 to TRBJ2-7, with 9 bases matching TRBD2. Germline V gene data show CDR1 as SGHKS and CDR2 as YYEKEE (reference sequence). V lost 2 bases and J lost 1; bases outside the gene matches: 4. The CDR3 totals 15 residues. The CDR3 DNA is TGTGCCAGCAGCTTAGCGGGGGGAGGGTCCTACGAGCAGTACTTC. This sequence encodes CASSLAGGGSYEQYF.

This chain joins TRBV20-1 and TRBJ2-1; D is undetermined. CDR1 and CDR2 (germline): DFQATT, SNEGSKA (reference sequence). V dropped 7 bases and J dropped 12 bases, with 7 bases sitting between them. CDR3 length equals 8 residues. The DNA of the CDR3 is TGCAGTGTCCCCGGGCAGTTCTTC. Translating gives CSVPGQFF.

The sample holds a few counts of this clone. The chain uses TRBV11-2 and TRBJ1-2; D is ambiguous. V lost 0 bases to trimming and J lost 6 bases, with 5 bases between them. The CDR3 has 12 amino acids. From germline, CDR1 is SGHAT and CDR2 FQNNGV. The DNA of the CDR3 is TGTGCCAGCAGCTTAGACGGTAATGGCTACACCTTC. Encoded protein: CASSLDGNGYTF.

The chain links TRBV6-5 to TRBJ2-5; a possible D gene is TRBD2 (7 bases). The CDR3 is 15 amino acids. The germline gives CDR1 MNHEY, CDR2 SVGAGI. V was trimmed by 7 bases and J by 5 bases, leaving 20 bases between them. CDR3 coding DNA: TGTGCCAGCACTACCTTCGGGGGGCCTGGGGAGACCCAGTACTTC. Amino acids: CASTTFGGPGETQYF.